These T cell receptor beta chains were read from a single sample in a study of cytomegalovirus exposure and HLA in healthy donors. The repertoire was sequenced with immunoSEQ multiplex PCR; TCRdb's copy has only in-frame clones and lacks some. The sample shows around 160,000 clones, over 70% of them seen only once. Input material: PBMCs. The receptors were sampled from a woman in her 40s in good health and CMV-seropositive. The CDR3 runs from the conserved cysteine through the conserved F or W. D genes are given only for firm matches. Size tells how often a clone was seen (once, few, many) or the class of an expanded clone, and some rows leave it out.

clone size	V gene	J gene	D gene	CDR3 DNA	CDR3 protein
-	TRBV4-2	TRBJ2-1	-	TGTGCCAGCAGCCTCGGTGGTAGGGAGGTGTTCTTC	CASSLGGREVFF
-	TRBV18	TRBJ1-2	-	TGTGCCAGCTCACCACTGGCAACCCTACAGGGTAACCATCATGGCTACACCTTC	CASSPLATLQGNHHGYTF
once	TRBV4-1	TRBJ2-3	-	TGCGCCAGCAGCCAAGTCCGGGATTCTCATCACGGGGGGCAGTATTTT	CASSQVRDSHHGGQYF
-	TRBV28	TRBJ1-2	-	TGTGCCAGCAGTTATCAGGACAACTTCTATGGCTACACCTTC	CASSYQDNFYGYTF
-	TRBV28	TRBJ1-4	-	TGTGCCAGCAGTCTAGGGGTTCGCGAAAAACTGTTTTTT	CASSLGVREKLFF
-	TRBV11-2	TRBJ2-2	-	TGTGCCAGCAGCTTAGCCTGGGCAGCCGGGGAGCTGTTTTTT	CASSLAWAAGELFF
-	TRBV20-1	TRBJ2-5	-	TGCAGTGCGGCCCAAGAGACCCAGTACTTC	CSAAQETQYF
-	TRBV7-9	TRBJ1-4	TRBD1	TGTGCCAGCAGCTTGTGGACAGGGGATGAAAAACTGTTTTTT	CASSLWTGDEKLFF
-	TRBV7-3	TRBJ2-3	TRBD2	TGTGCCAGCAGCCTCGGACTAGCGGGGGCCACAGATACGCAGTATTTT	CASSLGLAGATDTQYF
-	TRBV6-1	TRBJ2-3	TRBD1	TGTGCCAGCAGTGGGGACAGGGGTGATACGCAGTATTTT	CASSGDRGDTQYF
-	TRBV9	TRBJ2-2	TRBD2	TGTGCCAGCAGCCCGTTTACGGGGGGGCCTTTCGGCGGGGAGCTGTTTTTT	CASSPFTGGPFGGELFF
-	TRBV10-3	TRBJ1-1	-	TGTGCCATCAGTGACCCCTTGGGGAGGAACACTGAAGCTTTCTTT	CAISDPLGRNTEAFF
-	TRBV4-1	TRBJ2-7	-	TGCGCCAGCAGCCAAGGCGGGGGCCCCCTCTACGAGCAGTACTTC	CASSQGGGPLYEQYF
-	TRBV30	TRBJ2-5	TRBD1	TGTGCCCTTGGGACAGAACATAGGGGGACCCAGTACTTC	CALGTEHRGTQYF
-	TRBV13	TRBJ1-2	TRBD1	TGTGCCAGCAGCAAGCAGGGGGACTATGGCTACACCTTC	CASSKQGDYGYTF
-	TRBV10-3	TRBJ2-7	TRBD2	TGTGCCATCAGTGAGACCCCTAGCGGGGCCACACTCCTTTCCTACGAGCAGTACTTC	CAISETPSGATLLSYEQYF
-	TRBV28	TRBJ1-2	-	TGTGCCAGCACCTCGAACTATGGCTACACCTTC	CASTSNYGYTF
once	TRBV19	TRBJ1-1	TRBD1	TGTGCCAGTAGCTTTGGAGGGGGCTTCGAAGCTTTCTTT	CASSFGGGFEAFF
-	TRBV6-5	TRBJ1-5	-	TGTGCCAGCAGTTACAGGGGGAATCAGCCCCAGCATTTT	CASSYRGNQPQHF
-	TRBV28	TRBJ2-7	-	TGTGCCAGCAGTTGGACACCCTACGAGCAGTACTTC	CASSWTPYEQYF
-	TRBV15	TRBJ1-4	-	TGTGCCACCAGCAGTATACAGGGTGTGGAAAAACTGTTTTTT	CATSSIQGVEKLFF
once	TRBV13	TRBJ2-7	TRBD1	TGTGCCAGCAGCTCCGTATTACAGGGGGCCTACGAGCAGTACTTC	CASSSVLQGAYEQYF
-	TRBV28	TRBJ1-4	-	TGTGCCAGCAGTTCGTTAGACACAGGGTTTGAAAAACTGTTTTTT	CASSSLDTGFEKLFF
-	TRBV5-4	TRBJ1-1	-	TGTGCCAGCAGCTTGGCCGCGGGGAGCACTGAAGCTTTCTTT	CASSLAAGSTEAFF
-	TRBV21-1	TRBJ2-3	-	TGTGCCAGCAGCAAAGGGACTAGCGGGAGCACAGATACGCAGTATTTT	CASSKGTSGSTDTQYF
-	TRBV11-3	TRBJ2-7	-	TGTGCCAGCAGCCCTTCGTCCGGAGCCTACGAGCAGTACTTC	CASSPSSGAYEQYF
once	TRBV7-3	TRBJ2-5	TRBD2	TGTGCCAGCAGCGCGATAGCGGGGTGGGAGACCCAGTACTTC	CASSAIAGWETQYF
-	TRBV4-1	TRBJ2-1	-	TGCGCCAGCAGCCAAGCGTCGGGGGATGAGCAGTTCTTC	CASSQASGDEQFF
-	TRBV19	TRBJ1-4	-	TGTGCCAGTAACCTCGGGGGGAATGAAAAACTGTTTTTT	CASNLGGNEKLFF
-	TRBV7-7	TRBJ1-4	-	TGTGCCAGCCTGCGGGGGCCGGATAATGAAAAACTGTTTTTT	CASLRGPDNEKLFF
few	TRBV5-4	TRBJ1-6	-	TGTGCCAGCAGCTTGTCGCCCGACAGAAGTTCACCCCTCCACTTT	CASSLSPDRSSPLHF
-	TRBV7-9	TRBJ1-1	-	TGTGCTCACGGCGGGGGGGGTGAAGCTTTCTTT	CAHGGGGEAFF
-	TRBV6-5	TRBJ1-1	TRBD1	TGTGCCAGCAGTTATGGGGACAGGGGAGCGGCTGAAGCTTTCTTT	CASSYGDRGAAEAFF
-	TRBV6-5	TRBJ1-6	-	TGTGCCAGCAGACGGGACACAGAGAATTCACCCCTCCACTTT	CASRRDTENSPLHF
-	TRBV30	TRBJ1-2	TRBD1	TGTGCCTGGAGTGTTAGGCAGGGGGCTTGGTATGGCTACACCTTC	CAWSVRQGAWYGYTF
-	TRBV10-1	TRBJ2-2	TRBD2	TGCGCCAGCGGTGAGTCGAAGACTAGCGGGGGGGCAAGGACCGGGGAGCTGTTTTTT	CASGESKTSGGARTGELFF
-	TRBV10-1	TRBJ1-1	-	TGCGCCAGCAGTCGGACTCCCAACACTGAAGCTTTCTTT	CASSRTPNTEAFF
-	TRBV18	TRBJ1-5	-	TGTGCCAGCTCGCCTAAGGACACTTATCAGCCCCAGCATTTT	CASSPKDTYQPQHF
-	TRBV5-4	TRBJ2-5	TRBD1	TGTGCCAGCAGATCCGGACAGGAAGGGCGAGAGACCCAGTACTTC	CASRSGQEGRETQYF
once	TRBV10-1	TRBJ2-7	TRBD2	TGCGCAGAAAGGCGGGGGTACACCTACGAGCAGTACTTC	CAERRGYTYEQYF